The 5 T cell receptor beta chains below were found in one sample sequenced in a study of shared T cell receptors in the human thymus. The data were produced by immunoSEQ multiplex PCR, yet TCRdb's version contains in-frame clones alone and is incomplete. Of 550,000 to 800,000 clones in the sample, approximately 85% were seen once. These data were also reused for a study on human thymus T cells.

Sample: thymocytes. All receptors derive from a girl less than two years old with a congenital heart defect.

V usage is TRBV5-8 and J usage is TRBJ1-2, with D hard to call. V lost 0 bases, J lost 0 bases, and 9 bases lay in between. Germline V gene sequence: CDR1 SGHTS, CDR2 YDEGEE. The CDR3 covers 15 residues. The CDR3 DNA follows: TGTGCCAGCAGCTTGGTTGGCAAGACTAACTATGGCTACACCTTC. Translated, it gives CASSLVGKTNYGYTF.

The CDR3 region is CASSLWGGSGHSNYGYTF. The CDR3 DNA sequence: TGTGCCAGCAGCCTTTGGGGGGGCTCCGGACACTCAAACTATGGCTACACCTTC. This sequence joins TRBV11-2 and TRBJ1-2; TRBD1 might be the D (6 bases). The CDR3 consists of 18 residues. Trimming removed 5 bases from V and 2 bases from J, with 24 bases in between. Germline loops: CDR1 SGHAT, CDR2 FQNNGV.

The CDR3 is CASSARQGQGMNTEAFF. The CDR3 coding sequence is TGTGCCAGCAGTGCCCGCCAAGGACAGGGAATGAACACTGAAGCTTTCTTT. V and J are TRBV6-1 and TRBJ1-1; 8 bases are a match to TRBD1. The CDR3 contains 17 residues. V shed 4 bases, J shed 0 bases, and the junction held 10 bases outside the gene matches. CDR1 MNHNS and CDR2 SASEGT come from the germline V gene.

The chain employs TRBV30 and TRBJ1-2; tentatively, D is TRBD1 (5 bases). This CDR3 spans 14 amino acids. Germline V CDR1 and CDR2: GTSNPN, SVGIG (reference sequence). The V end lost 4 bases, the J end lost 4 bases, and 16 bases lay between the germline ends. The chain's CDR3 is CAWTAAGRTYGYTF. CDR3 bases: TGTGCCTGGACCGCCGCGGGACGGACCTATGGCTACACCTTC.

The V and J genes are TRBV7-2 and TRBJ2-7; 7 bases agree with TRBD1. Losses at the gene ends were 3 bases for V and 6 bases for J; bases not matched to a gene: 14. CDR3 length: 16 amino acids. Germline V gene sequence: CDR1 SGHTA, CDR2 FQGNSA. CDR3 DNA sequence: TGTGCCAGCAGCTTGGAGATAGACAGGGATCCGACCGAGCAGTACTTC. This codes for CASSLEIDRDPTEQYF.